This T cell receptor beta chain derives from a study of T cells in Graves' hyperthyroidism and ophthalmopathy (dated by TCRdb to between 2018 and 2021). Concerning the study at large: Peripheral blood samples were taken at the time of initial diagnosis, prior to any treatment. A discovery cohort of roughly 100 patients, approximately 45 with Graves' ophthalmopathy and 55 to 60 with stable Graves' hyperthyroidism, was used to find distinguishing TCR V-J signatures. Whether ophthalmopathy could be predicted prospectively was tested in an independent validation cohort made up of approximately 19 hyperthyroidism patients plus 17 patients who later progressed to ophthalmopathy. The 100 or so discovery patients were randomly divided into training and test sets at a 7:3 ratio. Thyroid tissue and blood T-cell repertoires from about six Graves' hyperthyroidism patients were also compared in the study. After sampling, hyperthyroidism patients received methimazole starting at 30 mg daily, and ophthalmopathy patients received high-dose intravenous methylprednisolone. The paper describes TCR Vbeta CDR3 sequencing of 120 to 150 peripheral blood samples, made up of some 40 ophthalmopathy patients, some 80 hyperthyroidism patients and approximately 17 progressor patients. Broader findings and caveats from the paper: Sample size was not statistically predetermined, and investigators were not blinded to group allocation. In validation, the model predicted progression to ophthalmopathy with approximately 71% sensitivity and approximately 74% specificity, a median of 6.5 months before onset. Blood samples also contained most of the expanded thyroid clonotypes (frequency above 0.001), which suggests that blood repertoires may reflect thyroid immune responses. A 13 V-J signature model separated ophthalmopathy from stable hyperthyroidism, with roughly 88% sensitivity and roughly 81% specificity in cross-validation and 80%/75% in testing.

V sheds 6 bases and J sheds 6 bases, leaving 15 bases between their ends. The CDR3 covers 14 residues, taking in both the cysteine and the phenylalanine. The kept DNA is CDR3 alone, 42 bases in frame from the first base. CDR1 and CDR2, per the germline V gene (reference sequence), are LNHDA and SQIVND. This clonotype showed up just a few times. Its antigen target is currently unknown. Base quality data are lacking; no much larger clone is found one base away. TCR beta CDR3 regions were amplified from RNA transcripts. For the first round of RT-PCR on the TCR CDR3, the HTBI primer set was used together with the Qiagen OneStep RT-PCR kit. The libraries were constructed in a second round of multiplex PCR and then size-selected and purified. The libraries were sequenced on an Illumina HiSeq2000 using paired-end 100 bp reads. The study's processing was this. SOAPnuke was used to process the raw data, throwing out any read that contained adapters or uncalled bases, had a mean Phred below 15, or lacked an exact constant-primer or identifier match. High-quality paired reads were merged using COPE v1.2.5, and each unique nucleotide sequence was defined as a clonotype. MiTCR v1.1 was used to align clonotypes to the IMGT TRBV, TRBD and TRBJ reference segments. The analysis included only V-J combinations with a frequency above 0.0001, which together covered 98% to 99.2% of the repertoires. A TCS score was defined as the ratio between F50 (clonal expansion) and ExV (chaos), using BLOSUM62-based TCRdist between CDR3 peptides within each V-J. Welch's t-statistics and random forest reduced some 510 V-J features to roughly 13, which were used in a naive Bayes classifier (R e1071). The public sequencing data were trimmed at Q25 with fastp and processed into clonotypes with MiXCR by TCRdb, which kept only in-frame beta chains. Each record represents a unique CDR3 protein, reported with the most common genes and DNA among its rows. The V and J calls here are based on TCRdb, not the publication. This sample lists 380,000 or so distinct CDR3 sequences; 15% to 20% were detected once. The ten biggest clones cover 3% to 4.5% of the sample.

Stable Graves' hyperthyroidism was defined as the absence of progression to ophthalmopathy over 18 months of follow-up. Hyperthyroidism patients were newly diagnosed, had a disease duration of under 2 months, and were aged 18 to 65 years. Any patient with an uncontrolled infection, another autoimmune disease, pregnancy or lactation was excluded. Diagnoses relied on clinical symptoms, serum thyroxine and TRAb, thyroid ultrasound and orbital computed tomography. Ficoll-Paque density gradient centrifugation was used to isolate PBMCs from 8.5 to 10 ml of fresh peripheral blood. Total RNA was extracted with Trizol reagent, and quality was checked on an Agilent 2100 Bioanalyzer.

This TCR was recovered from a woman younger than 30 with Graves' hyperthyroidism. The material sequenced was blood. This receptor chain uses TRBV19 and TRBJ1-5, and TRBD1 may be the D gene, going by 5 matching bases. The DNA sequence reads TGTGCCAGTAGGGGACTTCTGGGGGGTCAGCCCCAGCATTTT. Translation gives CASRGLLGGQPQHF.